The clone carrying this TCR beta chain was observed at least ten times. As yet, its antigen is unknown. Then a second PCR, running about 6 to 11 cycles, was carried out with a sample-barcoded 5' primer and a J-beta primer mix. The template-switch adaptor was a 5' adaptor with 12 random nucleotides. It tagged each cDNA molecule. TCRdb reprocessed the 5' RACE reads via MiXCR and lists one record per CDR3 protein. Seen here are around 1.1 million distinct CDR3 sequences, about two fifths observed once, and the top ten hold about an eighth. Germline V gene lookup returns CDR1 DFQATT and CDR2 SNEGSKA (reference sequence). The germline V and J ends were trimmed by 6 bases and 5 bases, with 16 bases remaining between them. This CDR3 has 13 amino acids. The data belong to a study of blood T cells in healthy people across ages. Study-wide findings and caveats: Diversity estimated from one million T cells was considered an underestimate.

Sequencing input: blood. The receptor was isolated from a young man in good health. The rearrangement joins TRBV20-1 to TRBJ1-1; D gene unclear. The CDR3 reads CSALRGPGTEAFF. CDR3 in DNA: TGCAGTGCCCTCCGCGGGCCGGGGACTGAAGCTTTCTTT.